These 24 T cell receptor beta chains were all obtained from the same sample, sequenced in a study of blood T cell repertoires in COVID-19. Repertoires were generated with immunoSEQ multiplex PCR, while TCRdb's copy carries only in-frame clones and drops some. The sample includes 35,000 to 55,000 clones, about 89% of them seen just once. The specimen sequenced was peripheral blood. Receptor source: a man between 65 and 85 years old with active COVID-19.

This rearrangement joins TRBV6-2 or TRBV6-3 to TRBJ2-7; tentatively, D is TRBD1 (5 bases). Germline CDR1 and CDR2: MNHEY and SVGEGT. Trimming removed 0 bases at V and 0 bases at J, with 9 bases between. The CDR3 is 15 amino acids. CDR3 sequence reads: CASSYSGASSYEQYF. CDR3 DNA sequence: TGTGCCAGCAGTTACTCAGGGGCATCCTCCTACGAGCAGTACTTC.

Here the CDR3 DNA reads TGTGCCAGCAGCGACAGGGGCGATCAGCCCCAGCATTTT. Translated, it gives CASSDRGDQPQHF. V and J are TRBV12-3 or TRBV12-4 and TRBJ1-5, with 8 bases identical to TRBD1. The V segment lost 6 bases and the J segment 5 bases; nucleotides outside the gene matches: 3. The CDR3 covers 13 residues.

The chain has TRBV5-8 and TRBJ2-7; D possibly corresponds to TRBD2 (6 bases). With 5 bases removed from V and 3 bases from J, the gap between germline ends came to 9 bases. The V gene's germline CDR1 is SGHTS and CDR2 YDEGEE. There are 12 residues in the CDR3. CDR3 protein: CASRSGVYEQYF. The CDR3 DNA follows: TGTGCCAGCAGGTCGGGGGTCTACGAGCAGTACTTC. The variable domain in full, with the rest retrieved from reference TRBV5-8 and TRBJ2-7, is EAGVTQSPTHLIKTRGQQATLRCSPISGHTSVYWYQQALGLGLQFLLWYDEGEERNRGNFPPRFSGRQFPNYSSELNVNALELEDSALYLCASRSGVYEQYFGPGTRLTVT.

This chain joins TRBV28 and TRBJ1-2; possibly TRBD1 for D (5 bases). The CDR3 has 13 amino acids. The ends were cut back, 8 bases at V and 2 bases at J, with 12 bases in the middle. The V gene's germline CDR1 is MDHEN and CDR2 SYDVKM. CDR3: CASWDGGNYGYTF. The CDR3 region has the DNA TGTGCCAGCTGGGACGGGGGAAACTATGGCTACACCTTC.

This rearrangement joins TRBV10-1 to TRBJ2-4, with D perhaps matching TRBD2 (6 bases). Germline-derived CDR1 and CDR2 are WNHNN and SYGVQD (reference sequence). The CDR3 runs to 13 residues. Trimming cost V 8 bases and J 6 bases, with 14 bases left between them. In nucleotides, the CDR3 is TGCGCCAGCTCCAATTCCGGGGGAAACATTCAGTACTTC. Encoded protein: CASSNSGGNIQYF.

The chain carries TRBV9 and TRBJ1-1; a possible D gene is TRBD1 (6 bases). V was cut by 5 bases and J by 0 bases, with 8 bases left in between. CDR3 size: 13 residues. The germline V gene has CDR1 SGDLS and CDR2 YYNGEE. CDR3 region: CASRQGLNTEAFF. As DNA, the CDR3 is TGTGCCAGCAGACAGGGCCTGAACACTGAAGCTTTCTTT.

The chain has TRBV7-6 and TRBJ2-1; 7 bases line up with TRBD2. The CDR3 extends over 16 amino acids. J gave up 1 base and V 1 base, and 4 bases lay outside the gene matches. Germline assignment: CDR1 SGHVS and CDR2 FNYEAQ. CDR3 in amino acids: CASSLVSSGSYNEQFF. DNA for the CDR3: TGTGCCAGCAGCTTAGTATCTAGCGGTTCCTACAATGAGCAGTTCTTC.

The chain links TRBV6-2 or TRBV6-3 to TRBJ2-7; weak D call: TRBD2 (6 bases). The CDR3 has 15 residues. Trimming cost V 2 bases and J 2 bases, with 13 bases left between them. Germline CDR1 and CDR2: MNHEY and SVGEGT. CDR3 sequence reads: CASSYPGLATYEQYF. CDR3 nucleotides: TGTGCCAGCAGTTACCCGGGACTGGCGACCTACGAGCAGTACTTC.

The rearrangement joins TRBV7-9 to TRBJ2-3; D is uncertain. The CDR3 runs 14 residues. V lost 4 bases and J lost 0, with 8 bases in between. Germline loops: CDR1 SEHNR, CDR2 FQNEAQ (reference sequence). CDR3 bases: TGTGCCAGCAGCTCCGAGTCCAGCACAGATACGCAGTATTTT. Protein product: CASSSESSTDTQYF.

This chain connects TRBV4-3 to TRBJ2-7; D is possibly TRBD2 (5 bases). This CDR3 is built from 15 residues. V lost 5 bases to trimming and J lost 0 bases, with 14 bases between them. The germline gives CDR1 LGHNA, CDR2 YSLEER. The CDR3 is CASSASPGNSYEQYF. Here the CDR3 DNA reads TGCGCCAGCAGCGCAAGCCCGGGAAACTCCTACGAGCAGTACTTC.

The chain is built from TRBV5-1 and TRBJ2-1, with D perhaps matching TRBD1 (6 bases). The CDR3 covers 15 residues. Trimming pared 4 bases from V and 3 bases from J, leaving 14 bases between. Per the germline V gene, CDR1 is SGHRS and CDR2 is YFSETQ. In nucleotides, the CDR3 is TGCGCCAGCAGCACCTGGGACAACGTCTACAATGAGCAGTTCTTC. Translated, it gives CASSTWDNVYNEQFF.

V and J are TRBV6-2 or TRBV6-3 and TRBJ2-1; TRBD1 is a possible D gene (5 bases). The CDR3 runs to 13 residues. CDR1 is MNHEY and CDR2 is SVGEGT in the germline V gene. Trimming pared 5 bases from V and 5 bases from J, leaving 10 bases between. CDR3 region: CASSLDSNNEQFF. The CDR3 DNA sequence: TGTGCCAGCAGTCTCGACAGCAACAATGAGCAGTTCTTC.

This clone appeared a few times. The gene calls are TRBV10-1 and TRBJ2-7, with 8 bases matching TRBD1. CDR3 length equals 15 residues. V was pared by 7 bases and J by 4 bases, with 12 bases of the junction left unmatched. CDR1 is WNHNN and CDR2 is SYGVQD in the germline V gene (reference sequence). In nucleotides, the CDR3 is TGCGCCAGCACCCCCCCGGGACAGGCACCGTACGAGCAGTACTTC. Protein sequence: CASTPPGQAPYEQYF.

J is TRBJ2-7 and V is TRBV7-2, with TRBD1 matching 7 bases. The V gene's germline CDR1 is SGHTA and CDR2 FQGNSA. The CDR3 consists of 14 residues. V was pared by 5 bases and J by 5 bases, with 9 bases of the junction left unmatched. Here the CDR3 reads CASSPNGQAHEQYF. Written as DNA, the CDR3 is TGTGCCAGCAGCCCAAACGGACAGGCCCACGAGCAGTACTTC.

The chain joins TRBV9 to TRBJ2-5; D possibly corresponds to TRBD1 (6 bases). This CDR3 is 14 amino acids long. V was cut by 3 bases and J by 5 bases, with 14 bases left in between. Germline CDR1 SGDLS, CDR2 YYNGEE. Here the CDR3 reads CASSDDRTGETQYF. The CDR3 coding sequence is TGTGCCAGCAGCGACGACAGGACGGGGGAGACCCAGTACTTC.

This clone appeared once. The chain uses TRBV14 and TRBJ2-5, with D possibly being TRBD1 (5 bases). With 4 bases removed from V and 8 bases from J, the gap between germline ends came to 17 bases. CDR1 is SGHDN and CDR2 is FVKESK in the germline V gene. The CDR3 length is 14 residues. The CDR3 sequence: CASSPGLRGYTQYF. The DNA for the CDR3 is TGTGCCAGCAGCCCAGGGCTCCGTGGGTACACCCAGTACTTC.

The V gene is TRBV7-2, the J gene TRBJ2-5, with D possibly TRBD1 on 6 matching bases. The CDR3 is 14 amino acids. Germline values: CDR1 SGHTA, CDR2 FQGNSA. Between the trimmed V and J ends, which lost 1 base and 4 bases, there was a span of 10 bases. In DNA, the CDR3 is TGTGCCAGCAGCTTAGGGGGGCGCGGAGAGACCCAGTACTTC. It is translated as CASSLGGRGETQYF.

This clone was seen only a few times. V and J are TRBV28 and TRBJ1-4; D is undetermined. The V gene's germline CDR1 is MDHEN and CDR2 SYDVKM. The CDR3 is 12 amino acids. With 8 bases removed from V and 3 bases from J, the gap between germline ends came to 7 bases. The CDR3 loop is CASQVANEKLFF. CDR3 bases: TGTGCCAGCCAGGTGGCTAATGAAAAACTGTTTTTT.

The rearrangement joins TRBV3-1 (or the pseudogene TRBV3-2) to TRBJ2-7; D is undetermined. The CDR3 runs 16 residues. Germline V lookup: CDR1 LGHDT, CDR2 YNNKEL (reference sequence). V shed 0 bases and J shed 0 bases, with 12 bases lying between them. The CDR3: CASSQDPLAGSYEQYF. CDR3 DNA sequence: TGTGCCAGCAGCCAAGATCCCCTGGCAGGCTCCTACGAGCAGTACTTC.

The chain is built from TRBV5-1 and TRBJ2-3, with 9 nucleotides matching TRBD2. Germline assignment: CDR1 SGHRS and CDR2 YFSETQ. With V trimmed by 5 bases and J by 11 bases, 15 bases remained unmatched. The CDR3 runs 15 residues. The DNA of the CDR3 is TGCGCCAGCAGAACCGGGACTAGCCCTTTGGGGGGGCAGTATTTT. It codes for CASRTGTSPLGGQYF.

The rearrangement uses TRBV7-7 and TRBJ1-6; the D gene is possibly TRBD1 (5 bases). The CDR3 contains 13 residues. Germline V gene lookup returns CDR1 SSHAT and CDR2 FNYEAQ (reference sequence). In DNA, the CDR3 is TGTGCTAGCGGCGGGGACCTTAATTCACCCCTCCACTTT. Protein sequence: CASGGDLNSPLHF.

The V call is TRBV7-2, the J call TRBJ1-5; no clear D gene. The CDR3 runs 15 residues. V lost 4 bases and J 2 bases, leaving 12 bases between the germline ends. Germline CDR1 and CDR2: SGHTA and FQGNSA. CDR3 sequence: CASSSPWEGNQPQHF. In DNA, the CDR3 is TGTGCCAGCAGCTCCCCCTGGGAGGGCAATCAGCCCCAGCATTTT. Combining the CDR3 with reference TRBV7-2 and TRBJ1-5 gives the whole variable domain GAGVSQSPSNKVTEKGKDVELRCDPISGHTALYWYRQSLGQGLEFLIYFQGNSAPDKSGLPSDRFSAERTGGSVSTLTIQRTQQEDSAVYLCASSSPWEGNQPQHFGDGTRLSIL.

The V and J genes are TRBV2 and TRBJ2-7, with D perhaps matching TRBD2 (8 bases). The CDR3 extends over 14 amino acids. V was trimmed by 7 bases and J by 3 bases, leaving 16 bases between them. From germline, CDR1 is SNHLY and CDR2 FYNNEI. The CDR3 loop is CASIAGTEDYEQYF. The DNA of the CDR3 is TGTGCCAGCATAGCGGGGACAGAGGACTACGAGCAGTACTTC.

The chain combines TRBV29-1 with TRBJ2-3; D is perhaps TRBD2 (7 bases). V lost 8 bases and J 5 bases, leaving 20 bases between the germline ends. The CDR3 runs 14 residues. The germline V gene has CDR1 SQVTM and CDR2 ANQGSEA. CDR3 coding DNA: TGCAGCCTTACAGGCGGGGGCGAGGGAGATACGCAGTATTTT. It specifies CSLTGGGEGDTQYF.